These 25 T cell receptor beta chains share one sample of origin, sequenced in a study of PD-1 blockade in classical Hodgkin lymphoma. Sequencing was performed with immunoSEQ multiplex PCR; in TCRdb, only in-frame clones are kept and a portion is missing. The table lists 10,000 to 15,000 clones, roughly 88% of them singletons. Each patient's relapse followed autologous stem cell transplantation, and brentuximab vedotin exposure varied. Researchers report purifying CD4+ T cells from thawed PBMCs by magnetic negative selection. Source: CD4+ T cells from blood, taken at baseline. The receptors here all came from a human donor with classical Hodgkin lymphoma.

V is TRBV2 and J is TRBJ2-5; D possibly corresponds to TRBD2 (6 bases). Germline lookup yields CDR1 SNHLY and CDR2 FYNNEI. Trimming removed 7 bases from V and 1 base from J, with 16 bases in between. This CDR3 is 15 amino acids long. DNA of the CDR3: TGTGCCAGCATTGGAACTAGCAGACTCCAAGAGACCCAGTACTTC. This sequence encodes CASIGTSRLQETQYF.

As for this clone: A junction boundary mismatches the germline segment, possibly from a read error. This chain links TRBV11-2 with TRBJ1-2; tentatively, D is TRBD1 (5 bases). The CDR3 covers 12 residues. Germline V gene lookup returns CDR1 SGHAT and CDR2 FQNNGV. The CDR3 spells CASSPPSWGVAF. CDR3 DNA: TGTGCCAGCAGCCCACCATCATGGGGCGTCGCCTTC.

The chain couples TRBV14 to TRBJ2-1; TRBD2 matches at 10 bases. The V and J ends lost 1 base and 4 bases, in that order; junction bases with no gene match: 10. The CDR3 length is 18 residues. The germline gives CDR1 SGHDN, CDR2 FVKESK. The CDR3 spells CASSQGNGGTSVYNEQFF. CDR3 DNA: TGTGCCAGCAGCCAAGGCAACGGCGGGACTAGCGTATACAATGAGCAGTTCTTC.

This rearrangement joins TRBV18 to TRBJ2-3; D gene uncertain. Germline CDR1 is KGHSH and CDR2 is LQKENI. The CDR3 sequence is 13 residues long. V lost 5 bases and J 1 base, leaving 7 bases between the germline ends. The chain's CDR3 is CASSLAGTDTQYF. CDR3 DNA sequence: TGTGCCAGCTCATTGGCGGGCACAGATACGCAGTATTTT.

V gene TRBV5-1 combines with J gene TRBJ2-3, with D perhaps matching TRBD1 or TRBD2 (6 bases each). V shed 4 bases and J shed 3 bases, with 18 bases lying between them. The CDR3 totals 16 residues. Germline-derived CDR1 and CDR2 are SGHRS and YFSETQ. CDR3 nucleotides: TGCGCCAGCAGCGGAGGGACATCCAAACAGACAGATACGCAGTATTTT. Translated: CASSGGTSKQTDTQYF.

The chain joins TRBV6-5 to TRBJ2-7; weak D call: TRBD1 (6 bases). The V gene lost 0 bases and the J gene lost 2 bases, with 8 bases spanning the gap. From germline, CDR1 is MNHEY and CDR2 SVGAGI. This CDR3 comprises 14 residues. In nucleotides, the CDR3 is TGTGCCAGCAGTTACTCCCGGGACACCTACGAGCAGTACTTC. Translation gives CASSYSRDTYEQYF.

The V call is TRBV19, the J call TRBJ1-1; the match to TRBD1 covers 8 bases. J gave up 1 base and V 5 bases, and 6 bases lay outside the gene matches. In germline, CDR1 is LNHDA, CDR2 SQIVND (reference sequence). CDR3 length: 15 residues. CDR3 DNA: TGTGCCAGTAGTTCGACAGGGGTTGGGAACACTGAAGCTTTCTTT. Translation: CASSSTGVGNTEAFF. Together with reference TRBV19 and TRBJ1-1, the CDR3 gives the full variable domain: DGGITQSPKYLFRKEGQNVTLSCEQNLNHDAMYWYRQDPGQGLRLIYYSQIVNDFQKGDIAEGYSVSREKKESFPLTVTSAQKNPTAFYLCASSSTGVGNTEAFFGQGTRLTVV.

This chain links TRBV11-2 with TRBJ2-1, with 8 bases aligning to TRBD1. Germline trimming cut 5 bases from V and 3 bases from J; bases unmatched to any gene: 12. Per germline, CDR1 SGHAT and CDR2 FQNNGV. The CDR3 has 17 residues. Written as DNA, the CDR3 is TGTGCCAGCAGCCCGGGGTCAGGGGGCGTGGGCTACAATGAGCAGTTCTTC. Translating it yields CASSPGSGGVGYNEQFF.

V usage is TRBV6-5 and J usage is TRBJ2-1, with unresolved D. The CDR3 consists of 13 residues. V shed 8 bases and J shed 12 bases, with 20 bases lying between them. Germline CDR1 MNHEY, CDR2 SVGAGI. CDR3 residues: CASGIAGEFGQFF. As DNA, the CDR3 is TGTGCCAGCGGTATAGCCGGTGAGTTCGGGCAGTTCTTC.

This clone has just one count. The chain carries TRBV2 and TRBJ2-1; 12 bases align to TRBD2. The J segment lost 4 bases and the V segment lost 8 bases, leaving 6 bases of the junction unmatched. Per the germline V gene, CDR1 is SNHLY and CDR2 is FYNNEI. The length of the CDR3 is 15 residues. DNA of the CDR3: TGTGCCAGCTTTCCTAGCGGGGGGGCTTACAATGAGCAGTTCTTC. The encoded protein is CASFPSGGAYNEQFF.

The chain links TRBV19 to TRBJ2-5; D is possibly TRBD2 (6 bases). The length of the CDR3 is 15 residues. The V end was cut by 2 bases, the J end by 4 bases, with 14 bases between. Per the germline V gene, CDR1 is LNHDA and CDR2 is SQIVND (reference sequence). The chain's CDR3 is CASSISSGSGETQYF. Written as DNA, the CDR3 is TGTGCCAGTAGTATAAGTTCCGGGAGTGGAGAGACCCAGTACTTC.

The chain combines TRBV6-4 with TRBJ2-7, with 16 bases fitting TRBD2. Unmatched junction bases numbered 6, after V lost 8 bases and J lost 2 bases. The CDR3 covers 16 residues. Germline CDR1 and CDR2: MRHNA and SNTAGT. In nucleotides, the CDR3 is TGTGCCAGCCGTACCGGGACTAGCGGGAGGGCCTACGAGCAGTACTTC. It is translated as CASRTGTSGRAYEQYF.

The chain is built from TRBV6-1 and TRBJ2-2; D remains unclear. This CDR3 has 14 residues. Between the trimmed V and J ends, which lost 6 bases and 2 bases, there was a span of 10 bases. Germline V lookup: CDR1 MNHNS, CDR2 SASEGT. This chain's CDR3 is CASSLGINTGELFF. Here the CDR3 DNA reads TGTGCCAGCAGCCTAGGAATTAACACCGGGGAGCTGTTTTTT.

This chain joins TRBV27 and TRBJ2-3; TRBD2 matches at 9 bases. V trimming: 5 bases; J trimming: 1 base; junction bases outside the gene matches: 4. The germline CDR1 and CDR2 sequences are MNHEY and SMNVEV (reference sequence). The CDR3 covers 15 residues. The CDR3 sequence: CASSQVAGGTDTQYF. The CDR3 nucleotides read TGTGCCAGCAGTCAGGTAGCGGGGGGCACAGATACGCAGTATTTT.

The chain employs TRBV11-2 and TRBJ1-6; no firm D call. CDR1 is SGHAT and CDR2 is FQNNGV in the germline V gene. The CDR3 is 16 amino acids. V was trimmed by 5 bases and J by 1 base, leaving 12 bases between them. CDR3 protein: CASSRLDTSYNSPLHF. CDR3 DNA: TGTGCCAGCAGCAGACTTGACACGTCCTATAATTCACCCCTCCACTTT.

V gene TRBV5-1 combines with J gene TRBJ1-3, with TRBD1 matching 11 bases. V shed 4 bases and J 2 bases; nucleotides not matched to a gene: 2. This CDR3 spans 15 amino acids. Germline V gives CDR1 SGHRS, CDR2 YFSETQ. The CDR3 bases are TGCGCCAGCAGCCAGGGACAGGGGGCTGGAAACACCATATATTTT. Translated: CASSQGQGAGNTIYF.

V usage is TRBV18 and J usage is TRBJ2-5; perhaps TRBD2 as D (7 bases). Germline V gene sequence: CDR1 KGHSH, CDR2 LQKENI. This CDR3 comprises 14 residues. The V end lost 4 bases, the J end lost 4 bases, and 13 bases lay between the germline ends. The CDR3 region has the DNA TGTGCCAGCTCACGCACTAGGGGGGGAGAGACCCAGTACTTC. Translating gives CASSRTRGGETQYF. The variable domain in full, completed from reference TRBV18 and TRBJ2-5, reads NAGVMQNPRHLVRRRGQEARLRCSPMKGHSHVYWYRQLPEEGLKFMVYLQKENIIDESGMPKERFSAEFPKEGPSILRIQQVVRGDSAAYFCASSRTRGGETQYFGPGTRLLVL.

This clone was seen once. As DNA, the CDR3 is TGTGCCAGCAGCCTACCTAGCGGGAAGGGTGGAGAGACCCAGTACTTC. It translates to CASSLPSGKGGETQYF. J is TRBJ2-5 and V is TRBV5-4, with 9 bases that match TRBD2. The CDR3 covers 16 residues. Germline V lookup: CDR1 SGHNT, CDR2 YYREEE (reference sequence). V lost 4 bases to trimming and J lost 4 bases; unmatched junction nucleotides: 11.

The chain uses TRBV10-1 and TRBJ1-5, with a tentative D call TRBD1 (5 bases). V was cut by 5 bases and J by 5 bases, with 10 bases left in between. The length of the CDR3 is 13 residues. From germline, CDR1 is WNHNN and CDR2 SYGVQD (reference sequence). As DNA, the CDR3 is TGCGCCAGCAGTTTAGGGGTCGATCAGCCCCAGCATTTT. This codes for CASSLGVDQPQHF.

This chain connects TRBV5-8 to TRBJ1-6; a weak D match, TRBD1 (6 bases). The CDR3 is made up of 15 amino acids. CDR1 and CDR2 from the germline V gene are SGHTS and YDEGEE. Trimming removed 0 bases from V and 10 bases from J, with 14 bases in between. The CDR3 loop reads CASSLVWTASSPLHF. The CDR3 DNA reads as TGTGCCAGCAGCTTGGTTTGGACAGCCTCCTCACCCCTCCACTTT.

The V gene is TRBV5-1, the J gene TRBJ2-5, with D perhaps TRBD2 (5 bases). The CDR3 sequence is 15 residues long. Per the germline V gene, CDR1 is SGHRS and CDR2 is YFSETQ. Trimming left V 0 bases short and J 5 bases short, with 14 bases between. CDR3 in amino acids: CASSLAGSSGETQYF. CDR3 DNA: TGCGCCAGCAGCTTGGCCGGCAGTTCGGGGGAGACCCAGTACTTC.

The chain combines TRBV9 with TRBJ1-5; D is unresolved. The CDR3 is made up of 14 amino acids. The V and J ends lost 0 bases and 7 bases respectively, with 11 bases between them. Germline V gene sequence: CDR1 SGDLS, CDR2 YYNGEE. As DNA, the CDR3 is TGTGCCAGCAGCGTAGGCGGGTATGGACAGCCCCAGCATTTT. Encoded protein: CASSVGGYGQPQHF. Together with reference TRBV9 and TRBJ1-5, the CDR3 gives the full variable domain: DSGVTQTPKHLITATGQRVTLRCSPRSGDLSVYWYQQSLDQGLQFLIQYYNGEERAKGNILERFSAQQFPDLHSELNLSSLELGDSALYFCASSVGGYGQPQHFGDGTRLSIL.

The chain recombines TRBV28 with TRBJ2-2; 9 bases are shared with TRBD2. V lost 7 bases to trimming and J lost 4 bases; unmatched junction nucleotides: 10. Germline CDR1 MDHEN, CDR2 SYDVKM. The CDR3 sequence is 16 residues long. CDR3 DNA: TGTGCCAGCATCATGAGTGGAGCGGGGGGCACCGGGGAGCTGTTTTTT. This codes for CASIMSGAGGTGELFF.

This chain uses TRBV6-1 with TRBJ1-3, with D perhaps matching TRBD1 (6 bases). The length of the CDR3 is 14 residues. V shed 7 bases and J shed 0 bases, with 10 bases lying between them. The germline gives CDR1 MNHNS, CDR2 SASEGT. CDR3 sequence reads: CASNQGISGNTIYF. CDR3 DNA sequence: TGTGCCAGCAACCAGGGGATCTCTGGAAACACCATATATTTT.

This chain joins TRBV6-5 and TRBJ2-1; no clear D gene. The length of the CDR3 is 13 residues. Between the trimmed V and J ends, which lost 5 bases and 6 bases, there was a span of 11 bases. Germline CDR1 is MNHEY and CDR2 is SVGAGI. In nucleotides, the CDR3 is TGTGCCAGCAGTACTCAGGCAGCCAATGAGCAGTTCTTC. Amino acid sequence: CASSTQAANEQFF.